There are a few counts of the clone carrying this T cell receptor (beta chain). Authors' analysis steps: Reference gene primer amplification gave estimated nucleated cell counts. TCRdb keeps only in-frame clones here, not all; method: immunoSEQ multiplex PCR. Clone size and V and J calls were adopted from that table, with D and trimming inferred from the DNA. The table shows about 210,000 clones, with around 81% occurring only once. The CDR3 totals 14 residues. J was trimmed by 6 bases and V by 6 bases; bases with no gene match: 7. Germline CDR1 and CDR2: KGHSH and LQKENI. The data stem from a study of blood T cell repertoires in COVID-19. The wider study: From T cells, B-cell-depleted T cells, or PBMCs came the material, which was cDNA or gDNA.

Ages ranged from about 18 to 89 years, with residence in 20 to 30 US areas. Cohorts were assigned according to the clinical history that participants reported. This sequence was found in a woman aged 45-59 years with acute COVID-19. Specimen: PBMCs or T cells enriched from blood (not recorded which). V and J are TRBV18 and TRBJ1-5, with 8 bases matching TRBD1. The DNA of the CDR3 is TGTGCCAGCTCTCAGACAGGGGCCCCTCAGCCCCAGCATTTT. This codes for CASSQTGAPQPQHF. Complete variable domain (other parts from reference TRBV18 and TRBJ1-5): NAGVMQNPRHLVRRRGQEARLRCSPMKGHSHVYWYRQLPEEGLKFMVYLQKENIIDESGMPKERFSAEFPKEGPSILRIQQVVRGDSAAYFCASSQTGAPQPQHFGDGTRLSIL.